The 20 T cell receptor beta chains below come from one sample, sequenced in a study of lymphopenia after photon versus proton radiotherapy. Measured with immunoSEQ multiplex PCR; TCRdb has only the in-frame clones, and not every one. The sample records about 8,300 clones, approximately 86% being singletons. The sequenced sample was peripheral blood, obtained from a patient treated with photon-based radiotherapy. Every receptor here comes from a man at least 80 years old with cholangiocarcinoma.

This clone was recorded only once. The chain uses TRBV28 and TRBJ2-2; 7 nucleotides line up with TRBD1. Germline V gene lookup returns CDR1 MDHEN and CDR2 SYDVKM. The J segment lost 4 bases and the V segment lost 2 bases, leaving 1 base of the junction unmatched. The CDR3 runs 14 residues. The CDR3 region has the DNA TGTGCCAGCAGTTTAAACAGGGGCACCGGGGAGCTGTTTTTT. Protein sequence: CASSLNRGTGELFF.

This sequence joins TRBV5-4 and TRBJ2-3; perhaps D is TRBD1 or TRBD2 (5 bases each). Looked up from germline, CDR1 is SGHNT and CDR2 is YYREEE (reference sequence). V was clipped by 0 bases and J by 4 bases, with 18 bases between them. This CDR3 comprises 17 residues. CDR3 residues: CASSLGGTASVADTQYF. In DNA, the CDR3 is TGTGCCAGCAGCTTGGGTGGGACCGCCTCGGTGGCAGATACGCAGTATTTT.

The DNA of the CDR3 is TGCAGCGTGACCCGGGGGGGCGGCTACACCTTC. Translating it yields CSVTRGGGYTF. The chain recombines TRBV29-1 with TRBJ1-2, with D perhaps TRBD1 (6 bases). Deletions cut 6 bases from V and 8 bases from J, with 13 bases between. The CDR3 loop spans 11 amino acids. The V gene's germline CDR1 is SQVTM and CDR2 ANQGSEA.

This clone occurred a few times. This rearrangement joins TRBV25-1 to TRBJ2-4, with D hard to call. V was pared by 5 bases and J by 4 bases, with 6 bases between. The CDR3 is 12 residues long. Germline assignment: CDR1 MGHDK and CDR2 SYGVNS. The CDR3 bases are TGTGCCAGCAGTCCTGGGAAAAACATTCAGTACTTC. This gives the protein CASSPGKNIQYF.

The chain couples TRBV7-3 to TRBJ2-7, with D unresolved. The CDR3 is 16 residues long. Trimming cost V 3 bases and J 2 bases, with 17 bases left between them. Per the germline V gene, CDR1 is SGHTA and CDR2 is FQGTGA. CDR3 nucleotide sequence: TGTGCCAGCAGCTTCCACCGGGCTGGCCGACCCTACGAGCAGTACTTC. Residues: CASSFHRAGRPYEQYF.

V is TRBV2 and J is TRBJ1-1; D ambiguous. CDR3 length: 14 amino acids. Trimming cost V 6 bases and J 0 bases, with 11 bases left between them. Germline CDR1 reads SNHLY; CDR2 reads FYNNEI. The chain's CDR3 is CASSPPTLNTEAFF. DNA for the CDR3: TGTGCCAGCAGCCCCCCGACCTTGAACACTGAAGCTTTCTTT.

The chain joins TRBV6-5 to TRBJ1-1, with a tentative D call TRBD1 (5 bases). Germline CDR1 MNHEY, CDR2 SVGAGI. Trimming shortened V by 6 bases and J by 0 bases, and 8 bases separated the two germline ends. This CDR3 spans 13 amino acids. CDR3 sequence reads: CASSQTVNTEAFF. The CDR3 DNA reads TGTGCCAGCAGCCAGACAGTGAACACTGAAGCTTTCTTT.

This clone has only one observation. This chain links TRBV29-1 with TRBJ2-7; TRBD1 agrees at 10 bases. The CDR3 contains 14 residues. Germline V gene data show CDR1 as SQVTM and CDR2 as ANQGSEA. V lost 6 bases, J lost 0 bases, and 5 bases stayed unmatched. The CDR3 region has the DNA TGCAGCGTCAAGGGACAGGGGATCTCCTACGAGCAGTACTTC. This codes for CSVKGQGISYEQYF.

V is TRBV27 and J is TRBJ2-5, with TRBD2 matching 9 bases. This CDR3 is built from 16 residues. In germline, CDR1 is MNHEY, CDR2 SMNVEV (reference sequence). J gave up 12 bases and V 4 bases, and 18 bases lay outside the gene matches. In DNA form, the CDR3 reads TGTGCCAGCAGTTCCTCCGGTCAGCGGGGGGTGGTAAGGGAGTACTTC. Protein: CASSSSGQRGVVREYF.

V and J are TRBV6-1 and TRBJ1-2, with TRBD1 matching 7 bases. The trim removed 3 bases at V and 4 bases at J, leaving 5 bases unmatched. Per germline, CDR1 MNHNS and CDR2 SASEGT. This CDR3 is built from 14 residues. The CDR3 spells CASSDTTGSYGYTF. CDR3 in DNA: TGTGCCAGCAGTGACACGACAGGGAGCTATGGCTACACCTTC.

CDR3: CASSLDWGRDTEAFF. DNA for the CDR3: TGTGCCAGCAGCTTGGATTGGGGTAGGGACACTGAAGCTTTCTTT. The chain links TRBV5-8 to TRBJ1-1; D is ambiguous. The CDR3 is 15 amino acids. V lost 0 bases to trimming and J lost 3 bases, with 12 bases between them. CDR1 is SGHTS, CDR2 YDEGEE, per germline.

The chain carries TRBV18 and TRBJ1-1; no reliable D call. CDR3 length: 15 residues. Trimming took off 6 bases at V and 5 bases at J, with 19 bases between the two ends. Germline CDR1 is KGHSH and CDR2 is LQKENI. The CDR3 loop reads CASSPGRNPGTEAFF. CDR3 in DNA: TGTGCCAGCTCCCCGGGCCGCAATCCCGGGACTGAAGCTTTCTTT.

This clone has just a few counts. V and J are TRBV7-3 and TRBJ1-2; D unresolved. The germline gives CDR1 SGHTA, CDR2 FQGTGA. CDR3 length: 13 residues. Trimming cost V 5 bases and J 3 bases, with 10 bases left between them. CDR3 region: CASSPKFDYGYTF. CDR3 DNA: TGTGCCAGCAGCCCCAAGTTTGACTATGGCTACACCTTC.

The rearrangement links TRBV11-2 to TRBJ1-5; TRBD1 matches at 7 bases. V lost 5 bases to trimming and J lost 5 bases; unmatched junction nucleotides: 6. The CDR3 sequence is 14 residues long. Germline V gives CDR1 SGHAT, CDR2 FQNNGV. The DNA for the CDR3 is TGTGCCAGCAGCCTCGACAGGGACGATCAGCCCCAGCATTTT. As protein: CASSLDRDDQPQHF.

This rearrangement joins TRBV14 to TRBJ2-2; D perhaps matches TRBD2 (5 bases). Trimming cost V 0 bases and J 2 bases, with 13 bases left between them. Germline assignment: CDR1 SGHDN and CDR2 FVKESK. This CDR3 has 17 residues. The CDR3 coding sequence is TGTGCCAGCAGCCAAGATGACGGAGGAACCAACACCGGGGAGCTGTTTTTT. It translates to CASSQDDGGTNTGELFF.

CDR3 residues: CASSGGDGSYNSPLHF. In DNA form, the CDR3 reads TGTGCCAGCAGTGGCGGAGACGGCTCCTATAATTCACCCCTCCACTTT. The gene calls are TRBV2 and TRBJ1-6; D gene ambiguous. V lost 4 bases and J lost 0, with 10 bases in between. CDR1 and CDR2 from the germline V gene are SNHLY and FYNNEI. This CDR3 spans 16 amino acids. Complete variable domain (other parts from reference TRBV2 and TRBJ1-6): EPEVTQTPSHQVTQMGQEVILRCVPISNHLYFYWYRQILGQKVEFLVSFYNNEISEKSEIFDDQFSVERPDGSNFTLKIRSTKLEDSAMYFCASSGGDGSYNSPLHFGNGTRLTVT.

The chain recombines TRBV28 with TRBJ2-1; perhaps TRBD1 as D (5 bases). Trimming stripped 5 bases from V and 9 bases from J, with 17 bases between. Germline lookup yields CDR1 MDHEN and CDR2 SYDVKM. The CDR3 extends over 14 amino acids. The CDR3, as DNA: TGTGCCAGCAGTGCCCCCCAGGGCTTGAGTGAGCAGTTCTTC. Its protein product is CASSAPQGLSEQFF.

V gene TRBV11-2 combines with J gene TRBJ2-7, with D uncertain. The V end lost 5 bases, the J end lost 5 bases, and 22 bases lay between the germline ends. CDR3 length equals 16 residues. Germline V CDR1 and CDR2: SGHAT, FQNNGV. DNA of the CDR3: TGTGCCAGCAGCGAATACCCGTCGGCACTGGGGAACGAGCAGTACTTC. This encodes CASSEYPSALGNEQYF.

The chain recombines TRBV5-6 with TRBJ1-1; D unclear. The CDR3 spans 14 residues. The germline CDR1 and CDR2 sequences are SGHDT and YYEEEE. V gave up 0 bases and J gave up 4 bases, with 10 bases separating them. Written as DNA, the CDR3 is TGTGCCAGCAGCTTGGGACGGCGGGCCACTGAAGCTTTCTTT. Protein: CASSLGRRATEAFF.

This chain joins TRBV6-5 and TRBJ1-2; D uncertain. Germline V gene sequence: CDR1 MNHEY, CDR2 SVGAGI. This CDR3 has 14 amino acids. V shed 0 bases and J shed 6 bases, with 11 bases lying between them. CDR3 in amino acids: CASSYSGTRDGYTF. In nucleotides, the CDR3 is TGTGCCAGCAGTTACTCGGGTACGAGGGATGGCTACACCTTC.